The present T cell receptor beta chain was sequenced within a study of shared clonotypes between healthy human individuals (TCRdb year 2020). Background on the whole study: A few men and two women, aged 18 to 49 years, made up the cohort. For each donor, CD4 naive and CD4 memory were each run on three plates, CD8 naive on two plates, and CD8 memory on one plate. To estimate repertoire size and how much clonotypes are shared between individuals, the study performed deep sequencing of blood TCR repertoires from a few healthy adults. To increase sequencing depth and limit assay-specific biases, different laboratories used diverse techniques to prepare libraries and sequence TCR repertoires. Per donor, leukapheresis produced somewhere between about 0.8 and 9 billion PBMCs. The study at large found these results: Estimated clonotype richness was generally larger for naive than for memory subsets. Compared with non-shared clonotypes, the clonotypes found in all four sorted-subset donors had higher generation probabilities. Sampling was restricted to blood, and TCR repertoires in tissue are likely to differ from TCR repertoires in blood. Across a handful of donors, 4.5% to 6.5% of naive CD4, roughly 3.8% of naive CD8, around 2.5% of memory CD4, and approximately 0.4% of memory CD8 clonotypes were shared. Incomplete sequencing was indicated by rarefaction of sorted-subset datasets, despite the large sequencing depth. The small number of donors limited the genetic and exposure-history diversity represented. Pairwise subsampling indicated that sequencing depth was expected to affect the degree of clonotype sharing among donors.

Donors were healthy HIV-negative adults with no recently reported acute infections or vaccinations. All donors were Caucasian adults living in Nashville, Tennessee, USA. CD4+ T cells were enriched by magnetic negative selection, after which naive cells were positively selected on CD45RA and the negative fraction was taken as the memory subset. Blood was obtained by leukapheresis, after which PBMCs were separated by Ficoll-Histopaque density gradient centrifugation and cryopreserved in liquid nitrogen vapor phase. Analytical flow cytometry was used to check the purity and quantity of every magnetically sorted T cell population. Genomic DNA was isolated from every sorted fraction and measured by UV absorbance on a Nanodrop 2000c. This clone appeared a single time. It has no known antigen specificity. Base qualities were left out, and no much larger clone turns up one base away. Using the deep immunoSEQ assay, TCR CDR3 regions were amplified from genomic DNA by multiplex PCR. Extracted genomic DNA from each cell subset was distributed evenly across all wells of several immunoSEQ 96-well plates, and each plate was treated as a replicate. For sorted subsets, 150 to 250 ng genomic DNA, equal to about 30,000 T cell genomes, was loaded into each replicate PCR. Purified libraries were quantified with a Qubit 3.0 fluorometer, sized on a Bioanalyzer 2100, and re-quantified with the KAPA Library Quantification kit. Each immunoSEQ 96-well plate was sequenced on its own single-read 150-cycle Illumina NextSeq 550 flow cell. The paper's processing steps were these. Because the immunoSEQ output included only junctional sequences and no quality scores, the filtering could not be the same as the filtering used for full-length reads. To assign V/J genes and CDR3, sequences were annotated against IMGT germline references using PyIR, a Python wrapper for IgBLAST v1.9. Reads were filtered out if the reads had weak V/J assignments (E-value above 1e-6), no CDR3, stop codons, out-of-frame junctions, or ambiguous translated residues. V3J clonotypes were defined by identical inferred V gene, J gene, and CDR3 amino acid sequence. The percentage overlap between two repertoires was calculated by dividing the number of shared unique clonotypes by the size of the smaller repertoire. Three approaches were used to assess repertoire richness: RTK rarefaction, the Chao1 estimator, and Recon v2.1 estimates of unobserved clonotypes. For all TCRbeta clonotypes obtained by the gDNA method from a handful of donors, generation probabilities were computed with OLGA. TCRdb carries this immuneACCESS record with in-frame sequences only. Its versions omit some clonotypes, under half of them owing to an unresolved V gene in the studies checked, with the rest unexplained. V and J calls and clone size are given by that table; D and trimming were obtained from the DNA. Recorded for this sample are 1,400,000 or so clones; approximately 98.5% of them occurred a single time. The ten largest clones take up roughly 0.35% of the sample.

The CDR1 and CDR2 encoded by the germline V gene (reference sequence) are SSHAT and FNYEAQ. The CDR3, from cysteine to phenylalanine, totals 15 residues. The sequence is cut down to CDR3 DNA, 45 bases in frame from base 1. Germline trimming: 5 bases from V, 5 bases from J; junction bases outside gene matches: 9. The rearrangement joined TRBV7-7 to TRBJ2-5; TRBD2 lines up with 9 middle nucleotides. Sequencing was performed on naive CD4+ T cells sorted from blood. The label giving this sample's cell subset or site can be read as: CD45RA+ positively selected. This TCR came from a young man in good health. The CDR3 amino acid sequence is: CASSRRETSGETQYF. The sequenced DNA: TGTGCCAGCAGCCGCAGGGAGACTAGCGGCGAGACCCAGTACTTC.